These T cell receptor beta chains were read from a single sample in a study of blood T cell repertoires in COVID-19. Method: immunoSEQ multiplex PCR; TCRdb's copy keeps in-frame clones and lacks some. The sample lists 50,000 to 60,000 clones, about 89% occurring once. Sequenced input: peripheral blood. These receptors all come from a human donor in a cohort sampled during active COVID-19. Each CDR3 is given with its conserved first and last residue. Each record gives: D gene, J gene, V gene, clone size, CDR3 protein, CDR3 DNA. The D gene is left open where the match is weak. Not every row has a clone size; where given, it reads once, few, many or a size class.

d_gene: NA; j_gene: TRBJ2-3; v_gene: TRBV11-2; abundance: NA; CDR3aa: CASSFTGVTDTQYF; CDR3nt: TGTGCCAGCAGCTTCACGGGAGTCACAGATACGCAGTATTTT
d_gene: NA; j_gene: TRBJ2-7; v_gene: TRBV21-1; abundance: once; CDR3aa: CASTGGPYEQYF; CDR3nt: TGTGCCAGCACCGGAGGCCCCTACGAGCAGTACTTC
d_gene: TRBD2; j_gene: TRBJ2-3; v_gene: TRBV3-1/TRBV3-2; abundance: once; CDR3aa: CASSLRSGRSTDTQYF; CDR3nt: TGTGCCAGCAGCCTCCGAAGCGGGAGGAGCACAGATACGCAGTATTTT
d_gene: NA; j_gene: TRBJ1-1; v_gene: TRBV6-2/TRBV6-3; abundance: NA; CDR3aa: CASSLRGFEAFF; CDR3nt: TGTGCCAGCAGTCTCCGGGGGTTTGAAGCTTTCTTT
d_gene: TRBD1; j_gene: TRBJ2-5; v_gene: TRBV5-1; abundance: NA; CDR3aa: CASSLGDRGQETQYF; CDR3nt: TGCGCCAGCAGCTTGGGGGACAGGGGACAAGAGACCCAGTACTTC
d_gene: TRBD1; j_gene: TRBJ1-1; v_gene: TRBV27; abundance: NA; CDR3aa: CASSLFRLDRVREAFF; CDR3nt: TGTGCCAGCAGTTTATTCAGACTCGACAGGGTTCGGGAAGCTTTCTTT
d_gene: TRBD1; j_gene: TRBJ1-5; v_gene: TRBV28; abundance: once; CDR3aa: CASNLVTGGGNQPQHF; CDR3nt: TGTGCCAGCAACCTTGTGACAGGGGGAGGCAATCAGCCCCAGCATTTT
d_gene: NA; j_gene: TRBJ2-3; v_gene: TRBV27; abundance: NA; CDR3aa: CASSLKYAGPDTQYF; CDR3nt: TGTGCCAGCAGTTTAAAGTATGCAGGGCCAGATACGCAGTATTTT
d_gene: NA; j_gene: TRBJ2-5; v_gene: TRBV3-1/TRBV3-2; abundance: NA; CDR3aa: CASSQGGGAPETQYF; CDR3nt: TGTGCCAGCAGCCAAGGAGGCGGGGCCCCAGAGACCCAGTACTTC
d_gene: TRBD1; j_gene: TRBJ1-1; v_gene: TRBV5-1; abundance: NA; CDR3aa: CASSKGAFEAEAFF; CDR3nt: TGCGCCAGCAGCAAGGGGGCTTTTGAAGCTGAAGCTTTCTTT
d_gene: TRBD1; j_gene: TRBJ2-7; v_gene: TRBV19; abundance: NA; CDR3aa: CASSIVRDRGYEQYF; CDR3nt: TGTGCCAGTAGTATAGTAAGGGACAGGGGATACGAGCAGTACTTC
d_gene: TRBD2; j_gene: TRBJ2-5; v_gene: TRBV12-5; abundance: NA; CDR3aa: CASGRLAGETQYF; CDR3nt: TGTGCTAGTGGTAGACTAGCGGGAGAGACCCAGTACTTC
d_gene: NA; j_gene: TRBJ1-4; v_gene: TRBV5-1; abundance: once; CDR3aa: CASSLAGAEEKLFF; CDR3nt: TGCGCCAGCAGCTTGGCAGGGGCTGAGGAAAAACTGTTTTTT
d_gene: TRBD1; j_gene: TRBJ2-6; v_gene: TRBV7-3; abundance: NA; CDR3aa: CASSLKGASGANVLTF; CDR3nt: TGTGCCAGCAGCTTAAAGGGGGCGTCTGGGGCCAACGTCCTGACTTTC
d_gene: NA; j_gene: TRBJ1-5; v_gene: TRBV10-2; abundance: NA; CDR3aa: CASSEGAPNRQPQHF; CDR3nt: TGCGCCAGCAGTGAGGGGGCCCCGAATAGACAGCCCCAGCATTTT
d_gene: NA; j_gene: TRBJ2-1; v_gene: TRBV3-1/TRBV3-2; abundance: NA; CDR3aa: CASSPLQQVYNEQFF; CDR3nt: TGTGCCAGCAGCCCCCTCCAACAAGTCTACAATGAGCAGTTCTTC
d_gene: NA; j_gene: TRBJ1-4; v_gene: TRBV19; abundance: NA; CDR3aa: CASSSQPGASGEKLFF; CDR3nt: TGTGCCAGTAGTTCCCAGCCCGGAGCTTCGGGTGAAAAACTGTTTTTT
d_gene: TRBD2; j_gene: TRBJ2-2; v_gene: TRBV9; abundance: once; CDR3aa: CASGQRERVNTGELFF; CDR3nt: TGTGCCAGCGGTCAGCGGGAGCGGGTAAACACCGGGGAGCTGTTTTTT
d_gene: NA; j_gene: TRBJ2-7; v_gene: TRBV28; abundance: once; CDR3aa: CASRGGYSSYEQYF; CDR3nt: TGTGCCAGCAGGGGGGGATATAGCTCCTACGAGCAGTACTTC
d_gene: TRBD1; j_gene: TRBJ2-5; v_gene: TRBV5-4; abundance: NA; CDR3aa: CASSARDRGRETQYF; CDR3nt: TGTGCCAGCAGCGCCCGGGACAGGGGGCGTGAGACCCAGTACTTC
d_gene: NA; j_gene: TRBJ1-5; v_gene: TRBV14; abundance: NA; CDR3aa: CASSQEAGRQPQHF; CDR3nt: TGTGCCAGCAGCCAAGAGGCAGGGCGGCAGCCCCAGCATTTT
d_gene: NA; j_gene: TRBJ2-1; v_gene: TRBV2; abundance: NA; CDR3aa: CASSEERAGAGRNEQFF; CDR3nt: TGTGCCAGCAGTGAAGAGAGAGCGGGTGCGGGTAGGAATGAGCAGTTCTTC
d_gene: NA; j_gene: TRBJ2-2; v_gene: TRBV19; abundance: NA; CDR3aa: CASSPGVGETGELFF; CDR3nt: TGTGCCAGTAGTCCGGGGGTGGGCGAGACCGGGGAGCTGTTTTTT
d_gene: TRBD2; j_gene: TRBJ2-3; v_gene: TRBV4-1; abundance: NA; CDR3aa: CASSPVTREVTDTQYF; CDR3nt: TGCGCCAGCAGCCCAGTCACGCGGGAGGTTACAGATACGCAGTATTTT
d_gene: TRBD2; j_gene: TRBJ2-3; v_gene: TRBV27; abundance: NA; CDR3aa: CASSTGLALSTDTQYF; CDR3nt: TGTGCCAGCAGTACCGGACTAGCCCTTAGCACAGATACGCAGTATTTT
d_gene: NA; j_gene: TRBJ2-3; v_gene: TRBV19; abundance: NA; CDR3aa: CASSSQPTGDTQYF; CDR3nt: TGTGCCAGTAGCTCACAGCCGACAGGCGATACGCAGTATTTT
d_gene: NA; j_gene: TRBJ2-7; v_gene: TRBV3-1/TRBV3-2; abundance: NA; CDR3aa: CASSPRTTSYEQYF; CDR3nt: TGTGCCAGCAGCCCCCGGACAACTTCTTACGAGCAGTACTTC
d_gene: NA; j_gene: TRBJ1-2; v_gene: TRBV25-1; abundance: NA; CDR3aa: CASSPRGGSGYTF; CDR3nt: TGTGCCAGCAGCCCCCGGGGGGGCAGTGGCTACACCTTC
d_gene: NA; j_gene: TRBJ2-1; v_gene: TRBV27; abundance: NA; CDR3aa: CASSRKGTSSYNEQFF; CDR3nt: TGTGCCAGCAGCCGTAAAGGGACAAGCTCCTACAATGAGCAGTTCTTC
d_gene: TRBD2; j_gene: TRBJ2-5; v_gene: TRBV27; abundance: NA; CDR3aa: CASRPTSGGTKGGETQYF; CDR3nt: TGTGCCAGCAGACCGACTAGCGGGGGGACTAAGGGGGGAGAGACCCAGTACTTC
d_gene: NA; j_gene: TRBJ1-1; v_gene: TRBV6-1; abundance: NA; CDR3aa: CASSAGGGRWNTEAFF; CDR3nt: TGTGCCAGCAGTGCCGGGGGGGGGCGGTGGAACACTGAAGCTTTCTTT
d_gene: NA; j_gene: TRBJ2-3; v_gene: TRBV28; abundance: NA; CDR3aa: CASTRTAFTDTQYF; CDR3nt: TGTGCCAGCACCCGGACAGCTTTCACAGATACGCAGTATTTT
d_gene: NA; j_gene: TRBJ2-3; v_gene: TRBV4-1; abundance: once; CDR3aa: CASSQVGAPDTQYF; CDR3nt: TGCGCCAGCAGCCAAGTTGGGGCCCCAGATACGCAGTATTTT
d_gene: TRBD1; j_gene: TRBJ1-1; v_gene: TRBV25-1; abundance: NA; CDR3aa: CASSAQGLGTEAFF; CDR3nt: TGTGCCAGCAGTGCACAGGGGCTCGGCACTGAAGCTTTCTTT
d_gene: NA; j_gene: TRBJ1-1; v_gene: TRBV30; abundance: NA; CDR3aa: CAWSVGAGWDTEAFF; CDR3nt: TGTGCCTGGAGTGTGGGGGCAGGGTGGGACACTGAAGCTTTCTTT
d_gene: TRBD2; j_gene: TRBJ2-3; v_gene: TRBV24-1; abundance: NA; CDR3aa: CATSDPGLAETSTDTQYF; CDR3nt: TGTGCCACCAGTGACCCAGGACTAGCGGAAACTAGCACAGATACGCAGTATTTT
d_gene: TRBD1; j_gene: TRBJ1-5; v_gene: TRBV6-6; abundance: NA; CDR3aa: CASSYGDRGGEPQHF; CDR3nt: TGTGCCAGCAGTTACGGAGACAGGGGCGGAGAGCCCCAGCATTTT
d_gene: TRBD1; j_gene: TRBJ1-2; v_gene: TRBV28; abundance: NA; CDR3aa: CASSFRGRGYTF; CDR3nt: TGTGCCAGCAGTTTTAGGGGGCGGGGCTACACCTTC
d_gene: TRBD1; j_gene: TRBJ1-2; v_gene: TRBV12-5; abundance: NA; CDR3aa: CASGFIQGAWNGYTF; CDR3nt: TGTGCTAGTGGTTTTATCCAGGGGGCTTGGAATGGCTACACCTTC
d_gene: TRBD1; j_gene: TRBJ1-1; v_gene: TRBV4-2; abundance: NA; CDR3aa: CASSQDRPAGGLFEAFF; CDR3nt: TGTGCCAGCAGCCAAGATCGGCCGGCAGGGGGCTTATTTGAAGCTTTCTTT
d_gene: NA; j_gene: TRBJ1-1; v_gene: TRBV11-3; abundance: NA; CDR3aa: CASSSMTVGNTEAFF; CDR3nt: TGTGCCAGCAGCTCAATGACAGTCGGGAACACTGAAGCTTTCTTT
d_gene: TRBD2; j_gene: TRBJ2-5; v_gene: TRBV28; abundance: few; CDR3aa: CASKRGGQETQYF; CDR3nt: TGTGCCAGCAAGCGGGGGGGACAAGAGACCCAGTACTTC
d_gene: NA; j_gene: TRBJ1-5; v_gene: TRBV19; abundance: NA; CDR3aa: CASSGRGGLGQPQHF; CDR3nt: TGTGCCAGTAGTGGTCGGGGGGGCCTAGGGCAGCCCCAGCATTTT
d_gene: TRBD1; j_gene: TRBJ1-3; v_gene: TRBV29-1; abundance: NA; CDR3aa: CSVDRGVSGNTIYF; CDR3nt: TGCAGCGTTGACAGGGGGGTCTCTGGAAACACCATATATTTT
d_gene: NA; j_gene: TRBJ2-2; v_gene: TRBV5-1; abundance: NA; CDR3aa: CASSPGGAPSTGELFF; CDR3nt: TGCGCCAGCAGCCCCGGGGGAGCTCCGAGCACCGGGGAGCTGTTTTTT
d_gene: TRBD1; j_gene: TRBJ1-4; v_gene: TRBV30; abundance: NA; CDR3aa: CAWSTGQGNEKLFF; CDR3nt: TGTGCCTGGAGTACGGGACAGGGGAATGAAAAACTGTTTTTT
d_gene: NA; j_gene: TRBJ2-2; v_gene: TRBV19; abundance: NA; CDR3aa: CASSIWNTGELFF; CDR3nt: TGTGCCAGTAGTATCTGGAACACCGGGGAGCTGTTTTTT
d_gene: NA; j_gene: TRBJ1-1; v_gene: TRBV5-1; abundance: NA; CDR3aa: CASSPEGNTEAFF; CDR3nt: TGCGCCAGCAGCCCGGAGGGGAACACTGAAGCTTTCTTT
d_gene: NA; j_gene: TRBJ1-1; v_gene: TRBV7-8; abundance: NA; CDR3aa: CASSLGASEAFF; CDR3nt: TGTGCCAGCAGCTTAGGGGCGAGTGAAGCTTTCTTT
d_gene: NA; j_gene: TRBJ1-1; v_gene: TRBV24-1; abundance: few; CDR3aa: CATSEGTEAFF; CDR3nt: TGTGCCACCAGTGAAGGGACAGAAGCTTTCTTT
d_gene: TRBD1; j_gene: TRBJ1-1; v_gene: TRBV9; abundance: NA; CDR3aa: CASSATGTVRNTEAFF; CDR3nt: TGTGCCAGCAGCGCAACCGGGACAGTTAGGAACACTGAAGCTTTCTTT
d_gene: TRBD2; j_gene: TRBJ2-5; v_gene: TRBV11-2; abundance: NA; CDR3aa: CASRPTSGRRGQTQYF; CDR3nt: TGTGCCAGCAGGCCAACTAGCGGGAGGCGTGGACAGACCCAGTACTTC
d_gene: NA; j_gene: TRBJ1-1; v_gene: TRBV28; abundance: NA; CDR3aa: CASSSPGQMNTEAFF; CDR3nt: TGTGCCAGCAGTTCCCCGGGTCAGATGAACACTGAAGCTTTCTTT
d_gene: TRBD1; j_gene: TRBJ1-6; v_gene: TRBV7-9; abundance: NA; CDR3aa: CASSPGQGYNSPLHF; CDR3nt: TGTGCCAGCAGCCCGGGACAGGGGTATAATTCACCCCTCCACTTT
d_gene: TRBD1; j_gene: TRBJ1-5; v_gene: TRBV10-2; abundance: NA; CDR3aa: CASSDLRGPRNQPQHF; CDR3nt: TGCGCCAGCAGTGACCTTAGGGGGCCCCGCAATCAGCCCCAGCATTTT
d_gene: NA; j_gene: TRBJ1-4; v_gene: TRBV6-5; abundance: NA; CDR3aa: CASSSSSGGGEKLFF; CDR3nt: TGTGCCAGCAGTTCCTCTTCCGGAGGAGGGGAAAAACTGTTTTTT
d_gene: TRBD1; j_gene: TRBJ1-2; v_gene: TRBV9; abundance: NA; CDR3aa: CASSAPDRGDVYGYTF; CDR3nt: TGTGCCAGCAGCGCACCGGACAGGGGGGATGTCTATGGCTACACCTTC
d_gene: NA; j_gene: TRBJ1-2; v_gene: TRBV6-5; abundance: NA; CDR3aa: CASRKGKDYGYTF; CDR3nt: TGTGCCAGCAGGAAGGGGAAGGACTATGGCTACACCTTC
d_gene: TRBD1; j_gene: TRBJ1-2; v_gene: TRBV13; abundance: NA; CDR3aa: CASSLGGAQSYGYTF; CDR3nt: TGTGCCAGCAGCCTAGGGGGCGCGCAGAGCTATGGCTACACCTTC